Following are 7 T cell receptor beta chains from one sample sequenced in a study of T-cell reconstitution after alpha-beta-depleted transplantation in children (dated by TCRdb to 2015 to 2016). The meaning of the sample's treatment or condition label: allogeneic hematopoietic cell transplantation with graft depleted of TCRalphabeta T cells and CD19 B cells. Libraries came from PCR. The sequencer was an Illumina HiSeq 2500. TCR library preparation used molecular barcoding, with unique molecular identifiers applied to normalize quantification of the TCRbeta repertoire. TCRdb's own reprocessing of the public reads used fastp at Q25 and MiXCR and kept productive beta chains. Identical CDR3 protein sequences are pooled into one entry, listed with their most common genes and DNA. In all, the sample holds about 110,000 distinct CDR3 sequences, and 9% to 12% of those were seen once. The top ten constitute approximately 36% of the sample.

This material consisted of PBMCs, taken before TCRalphabeta/CD19-depleted stem cell transplant. The receptors were gathered from a boy aged 2 to 10 with acute lymphoblastic leukemia, due to receive a stem cell transplant.

This clonotype was recorded a few times. The CDR3 loop is CASSVDGHSGNTIYF. DNA for the CDR3: TGTGCCAGCAGCGTAGACGGCCACTCTGGAAACACCATATATTTT. The chain uses TRBV9 and TRBJ1-3; unclear D gene. The CDR3 extends over 15 amino acids. Germline assignment: CDR1 SGDLS and CDR2 YYNGEE. Trimming shortened V by 0 bases and J by 0 bases, and 7 bases separated the two germline ends.

This clonotype was detected a few times. The chain is built from TRBV5-6 and TRBJ1-3; no firm D call. The V end was cut by 0 bases, the J end by 3 bases, with 13 bases between. This CDR3 comprises 16 residues. Germline CDR1 reads SGHDT; CDR2 reads YYEEEE. The DNA for the CDR3 is TGTGCCAGCAGCTTGGTCCTGAATGGTGGTGGAAACACCATATATTTT. Amino acid sequence: CASSLVLNGGGNTIYF.

The chain combines TRBV3-1 with TRBJ2-1, with 7 positions matching TRBD2. The CDR3 spans 14 residues. V gave up 0 bases and J gave up 10 bases; unmatched junction bases: 6. Germline CDR1 is LGHDT and CDR2 is YNNKEL (reference sequence). The CDR3: CASSQDLGTTEQFF. CDR3 coding DNA: TGTGCCAGCAGCCAAGATCTAGGGACTACCGAGCAGTTCTTC.

This clonotype was picked up many times. The V call is TRBV27, the J call TRBJ2-7; D perhaps matches TRBD1 (5 bases). Looked up from germline, CDR1 is MNHEY and CDR2 is SMNVEV (reference sequence). Trimming cost V 4 bases and J 0 bases, with 13 bases left between them. The CDR3 covers 15 residues. CDR3 coding DNA: TGTGCCAGCAGTTCAAGACAGATCACCTCCTACGAGCAGTACTTC. This sequence encodes CASSSRQITSYEQYF.

This chain uses TRBV7-2 with TRBJ2-1; D tentatively fits TRBD1 or TRBD2 (6 bases each). CDR3 length equals 16 residues. V lost 5 bases, J lost 4 bases, and 18 bases lay in between. The germline gives CDR1 SGHTA, CDR2 FQGNSA. As DNA, the CDR3 is TGTGCCAGCAGCCGGCATCCTGGGGGGCTTTACAATGAGCAGTTCTTC. Translation: CASSRHPGGLYNEQFF. Full variable domain (outside the CDR3, taken from reference TRBV7-2 and TRBJ2-1): GAGVSQSPSNKVTEKGKDVELRCDPISGHTALYWYRQSLGQGLEFLIYFQGNSAPDKSGLPSDRFSAERTGGSVSTLTIQRTQQEDSAVYLCASSRHPGGLYNEQFFGPGTRLTVL.

V is TRBV5-1 and J is TRBJ2-5; a weak D match, TRBD2 (6 bases). The length of the CDR3 is 15 residues. Trimming left V 0 bases short and J 1 base short, with 10 bases between. Germline-derived CDR1 and CDR2 are SGHRS and YFSETQ. CDR3 coding DNA: TGCGCCAGCAGCTTGGGGGACTTTCTCCAAGAGACCCAGTACTTC. It codes for CASSLGDFLQETQYF.

The chain employs TRBV29-1 and TRBJ1-1; 7 nucleotides agree with TRBD1. CDR3 length: 13 amino acids. Looked up from germline, CDR1 is SQVTM and CDR2 is ANQGSEA. The V segment lost 7 bases and the J segment 5 bases; nucleotides outside the gene matches: 10. CDR3 DNA sequence: TGCAGCGCTTCGACAGGGCTTGATACTGAAGCTTTCTTT. This codes for CSASTGLDTEAFF.